This paragraph reports one T cell receptor (beta chain). Expressed TCRB transcripts were sequenced, since all the RNA that had been isolated was reverse transcribed. Method: immunoSEQ multiplex PCR; TCRdb's copy keeps in-frame clones and lacks some. In the table there are under 20,000 clones, around 43% of which are singletons. The data belong to a study of beta chain features in type 1 diabetes. This CDR3 has 13 amino acids. Germline V gene sequence: CDR1 SNHLY, CDR2 FYNNEI. The sequence was obtained from a middle-aged woman in good health. The chain recombines TRBV2 with TRBJ2-5; D is perhaps TRBD2 (5 bases). The J call may be in error: the DNA end matches TRBJ2-7 better. The sequenced sample was stem cell memory CD4+ T cells from blood. The CDR3 DNA reads as TGTGCCAGCAGTGAAGGACTACTCTACGAGCAGTACTTC. Its protein product is CASSEGLLYEQYF.